The clone carrying this T cell receptor (beta chain) turned up a few times. Described time point: newly diagnosed GD, antithyroid drugs for less than 3 months. TCR sequences were obtained from RNA taken from PBMCs. The authors built TCR beta libraries using iRepertoire HTBI primers and Arm-PCR of CDR3 regions. Each CDR3 protein gets one entry after TCRdb re-called the multiplex PCR reads with MiXCR. Here the sample spans 400,000 to 500,000 distinct CDR3 sequences, 15% being singletons. These data come from a study of regulatory T cells in long-lasting Graves disease. Background on the study: New Graves' disease cases had less than 3 months of antithyroid drugs.

The sample was also linked to a second study, of T cells in Graves' hyperthyroidism and ophthalmopathy.

The sample in question was peripheral blood mononuclear cells (PBMCs), obtained at new diagnosis, from a patient treated with antithyroid drugs. The source of this sequence is a woman aged 40 to 55 with Graves disease.

CDR3 sequence: CASSPRGTGGVEAFF. CDR3 bases: TGTGCCAGTAGTCCTAGGGGGACAGGGGGCGTTGAAGCTTTCTTT. The V call is TRBV19, the J call TRBJ1-1, with TRBD1 matching 12 bases. CDR1 and CDR2 from the germline V gene are LNHDA and SQIVND (reference sequence). CDR3 length equals 15 residues. With V trimmed by 5 bases and J by 7 bases, 8 bases remained unmatched.